A single sample is the source of the 21 T cell receptor beta chains below, sequenced in a study of spatial heterogeneity in lung cancer (dated by TCRdb to the late 2010s). To prepare the library, 5' RACE was applied. TCRdb names NextSeq 500 as the instrument used. The public sequencing data were trimmed at Q25 with fastp and processed into clonotypes with MiXCR by TCRdb, which kept only in-frame beta chains. Under each unique CDR3 protein, matching rows form one entry showing the most common genes and DNA. Present in this sample are about 26,000 distinct CDR3 sequences, around 13% of which were seen just once. The ten largest clones add up to around 25% of the sample. Reading the label with the study, this specimen's time point is: sample taken at primary tumor resection. For TCR sequencing, whole RNA was extracted from tumor and nontumor lung tissue, or from cryopreserved PBMC samples, and no cell sorting was done.

Here the sequenced sample was PBMCs, taken at surgery. These receptors originate from a female donor with early-stage non-small cell lung cancer.

This rearrangement joins TRBV3-1 to TRBJ2-5; either TRBD1 or TRBD2 may fit D (5 bases each). CDR1 is LGHDT and CDR2 is YNNKEL in the germline V gene (reference sequence). V was shortened by 1 base and J by 4 bases, with 13 bases between the two germline ends. The CDR3 loop spans 15 amino acids. The CDR3 loop is CASSQVGVPLETQYF. CDR3 sequence (DNA): TGTGCCAGCAGCCAAGTGGGGGTGCCCTTAGAGACCCAGTACTTC.

The V call is TRBV4-3, the J call TRBJ2-1; D tentatively reads TRBD1 or TRBD2 (5 bases each). CDR1 and CDR2 from the germline V gene are LGHNA and YSLEER. The V end lost 4 bases, the J end lost 0 bases, and 10 bases lay between the germline ends. The CDR3 runs 15 residues. The CDR3 loop reads CASSRGRTSYNEQFF. CDR3 sequence (DNA): TGCGCCAGCAGCCGGGGGAGAACCTCCTACAATGAGCAGTTCTTC.

This clonotype was observed a few times. CDR3: CASSFDASGSGHEQYF. CDR3 sequence (DNA): TGTGCCAGCAGCTTTGACGCTAGCGGGAGTGGCCACGAGCAGTACTTC. This chain links TRBV27 with TRBJ2-7, with 10 nucleotides matching TRBD2. The V segment lost 6 bases and the J segment 5 bases; nucleotides outside the gene matches: 13. The CDR3 is 16 residues long. Germline-derived CDR1 and CDR2 are MNHEY and SMNVEV (reference sequence).

There are a few counts of this clonotype. The conserved phenylalanine or tryptophan normally closing the CDR3 is absent here, so this likely arose from a read error. This sequence joins TRBV20-1 and TRBJ1-3; the match to TRBD1 covers 7 bases. CDR1 is DFQATT and CDR2 is SNEGSKA in the germline V gene (reference sequence). The CDR3 is 15 amino acids. V lost 3 bases to trimming and J lost 3 bases; unmatched junction nucleotides: 8. CDR3 region: CSARPTGIVGNTIYL. The CDR3 DNA reads as TGCAGTGCTAGGCCGACAGGGATCGTTGGAAACACCATATATCTT.

This clonotype was picked up many times. V usage is TRBV7-3 and J usage is TRBJ2-5; 8 nucleotides line up with TRBD2. The CDR3 contains 15 residues. Germline assignment: CDR1 SGHTA and CDR2 FQGTGA. V dropped 9 bases and J dropped 4; count of bases not matched to a gene: 13. The CDR3 region is CASSLNGGARETQYF. CDR3 in DNA: TGTGCCAGTAGCCTTAACGGGGGGGCGAGAGAGACCCAGTACTTC.

This clonotype was counted at least ten times. This rearrangement joins TRBV20-1 to TRBJ1-6; tentatively, D is TRBD1 (5 bases). Trimming pared 0 bases from V and 4 bases from J, leaving 13 bases between. The length of the CDR3 is 16 residues. Germline lookup yields CDR1 DFQATT and CDR2 SNEGSKA (reference sequence). The CDR3 nucleotides are TGCAGTGCTAGAGATCGGAGGGGTCTATATAATTCACCCCTCCACTTT. This gives the protein CSARDRRGLYNSPLHF.

This clonotype was seen repeatedly, ten times or more. The chain is built from TRBV10-3 and TRBJ2-1; tentatively, D is TRBD2 (6 bases). V dropped 3 bases and J dropped 9 bases, with 15 bases sitting between them. The germline V gene has CDR1 ENHRY and CDR2 SYGVKD. The CDR3 is made up of 14 amino acids. The CDR3 nucleotides read TGTGCCATCAGTGATTCAGAGACTAGGCGTGAGCAGTTCTTC. Protein product: CAISDSETRREQFF.

The sample holds many counts of this clonotype. The chain has TRBV7-3 and TRBJ1-3, with 8 bases that match TRBD1. V was pared by 5 bases and J by 0 bases, with 6 bases of the junction left unmatched. Germline V gene sequence: CDR1 SGHTA, CDR2 FQGTGA. CDR3 length: 16 amino acids. The CDR3 sequence is CASSPGDRFSGNTIYF. CDR3 DNA: TGTGCCAGCAGCCCCGGGGACAGGTTCTCTGGAAACACCATATATTTT.

This clonotype was recorded many times. The chain couples TRBV7-2 to TRBJ2-3; 12 bases fit TRBD2. The CDR3 is 19 amino acids. The V and J ends lost 2 bases and 2 bases, in that order; junction bases with no gene match: 11. The germline V gene encodes CDR1 SGHTA and CDR2 FQGNSA. The CDR3 coding sequence is TGTGCCAGCAGCTTATACGCGGGGCTAGCGGGGGGGTCCACAGATACGCAGTATTTT. This translates into CASSLYAGLAGGSTDTQYF.

J is TRBJ2-1 and V is TRBV20-1; TRBD2 matches 7 bases. CDR1 DFQATT and CDR2 SNEGSKA come from the germline V gene (reference sequence). J gave up 8 bases and V 0 bases, and 4 bases lay outside the gene matches. CDR3 length equals 13 residues. CDR3 DNA sequence: TGCAGTGCTAGAGAGCGGGAGTTGGATGAGCAGTTCTTC. It encodes CSARERELDEQFF.

This clonotype was counted at least ten times. The chain carries TRBV27 and TRBJ1-6; unclear D gene. Between the trimmed V and J ends, which lost 3 bases and 7 bases, there was a span of 10 bases. CDR1 is MNHEY, CDR2 SMNVEV, per germline (reference sequence). The CDR3 has 14 amino acids. CDR3 in DNA: TGTGCCAGCAGTTTTGGCAGCACAAATTCACCCCTCCACTTT. The encoded protein is CASSFGSTNSPLHF.

This clonotype was seen ten or more times. The V call is TRBV18, the J call TRBJ2-7; no definite D call. V was clipped by 0 bases and J by 5 bases, with 5 bases between them. The CDR3 consists of 12 residues. CDR1 is KGHSH, CDR2 LQKENI, per germline. The CDR3 DNA reads TGTGCCAGCTCACCACCGACCCACGAGCAGTACTTC. Its protein is CASSPPTHEQYF.

The chain carries TRBV3-1 and TRBJ2-3; 8 nucleotides align to TRBD2. Germline lookup yields CDR1 LGHDT and CDR2 YNNKEL (reference sequence). V shed 2 bases, J shed 1 base, and the junction held 5 bases outside the gene matches. The CDR3 is 16 residues long. CDR3 in DNA: TGTGCCAGCAGCCAAATGAGCGGGAGAGGCACAGATACGCAGTATTTT. The encoded protein is CASSQMSGRGTDTQYF.

This clonotype was picked up many times. This sequence joins TRBV5-4 and TRBJ2-3, with 8 nucleotides matching TRBD1. Unmatched junction bases numbered 8, after V lost 4 bases and J lost 4 bases. Germline CDR1 reads SGHNT; CDR2 reads YYREEE (reference sequence). The CDR3 runs 15 residues. CDR3 in amino acids: CASSLGQVLPDTQYF. The CDR3 DNA is TGTGCCAGCAGCCTGGGACAGGTTCTCCCAGATACGCAGTATTTT.

The chain recombines TRBV28 with TRBJ1-2; D remains ambiguous. Germline CDR1 reads MDHEN; CDR2 reads SYDVKM. The CDR3 extends over 13 amino acids. Trimming stripped 3 bases from V and 7 bases from J, with 12 bases between. The DNA of the CDR3 is TGTGCCAGCAGTTTTACGGGCCGGAGTGGCTACACCTTC. Its protein is CASSFTGRSGYTF.

This clonotype was picked up many times. CDR3 coding DNA: TGCGCCAGCAGCCAAGACGACAGGGTGAAAGAAAAACTGTTTTTT. Its protein product is CASSQDDRVKEKLFF. The chain combines TRBV4-3 with TRBJ1-4; 7 positions match TRBD1. V gave up 0 bases and J gave up 8 bases; unmatched junction bases: 6. The germline V gene has CDR1 LGHNA and CDR2 YSLEER. The CDR3 contains 15 residues.

This clonotype was seen at least ten times. The chain is built from TRBV25-1 and TRBJ1-1; D gene unclear. The germline V gene has CDR1 MGHDK and CDR2 SYGVNS. Deletions cut 5 bases from V and 8 bases from J, with 15 bases between. The CDR3 runs 13 residues. CDR3 sequence reads: CASSINTRLEAFF. The CDR3 nucleotides are TGTGCCAGCAGTATCAATACCAGATTGGAAGCTTTCTTT.

This clonotype turned up a few times. The rearrangement joins TRBV28 to TRBJ1-2; D gene ambiguous. V lost 2 bases to trimming and J lost 4 bases, with 11 bases between them. The V gene's germline CDR1 is MDHEN and CDR2 SYDVKM. This CDR3 region has 14 residues. The CDR3, as DNA: TGTGCCAGCAGTTTAGGGTACAGTCGCTATGGCTACACCTTC. Protein product: CASSLGYSRYGYTF.

The genes are TRBV7-2 and TRBJ2-3; TRBD2 agrees at 10 bases. The CDR3 is 15 residues long. Trimming removed 2 bases from V and 5 bases from J; junction bases left unmatched: 4. Germline CDR1 and CDR2: SGHTA and FQGNSA. The CDR3 here is CASSLSGGGIDTQYF. CDR3 nucleotide sequence: TGTGCCAGCAGCTTAAGCGGGGGGGGAATAGATACGCAGTATTTT.

V usage is TRBV5-4 and J usage is TRBJ2-7, with 10 bases matching TRBD2. CDR1 is SGHNT and CDR2 is YYREEE in the germline V gene (reference sequence). There are 15 residues in the CDR3. J was trimmed by 4 bases and V by 0 bases; bases with no gene match: 4. Here the CDR3 reads CASSLVAGGSYEQYF. The CDR3 region has the DNA TGTGCCAGCAGCTTGGTAGCGGGAGGATCGTACGAGCAGTACTTC.

This sequence joins TRBV6-2 or TRBV6-3 and TRBJ1-1; no clear D gene. The CDR3 loop spans 13 amino acids. The germline CDR1 and CDR2 sequences are MNHEY and SVGEGT. Trimming cost V 6 bases and J 13 bases, with 21 bases left between them. The CDR3: CASSSTLVFVGFF. The CDR3 DNA follows: TGTGCCAGCAGCTCAACGCTTGTGTTTGTGGGTTTCTTT.